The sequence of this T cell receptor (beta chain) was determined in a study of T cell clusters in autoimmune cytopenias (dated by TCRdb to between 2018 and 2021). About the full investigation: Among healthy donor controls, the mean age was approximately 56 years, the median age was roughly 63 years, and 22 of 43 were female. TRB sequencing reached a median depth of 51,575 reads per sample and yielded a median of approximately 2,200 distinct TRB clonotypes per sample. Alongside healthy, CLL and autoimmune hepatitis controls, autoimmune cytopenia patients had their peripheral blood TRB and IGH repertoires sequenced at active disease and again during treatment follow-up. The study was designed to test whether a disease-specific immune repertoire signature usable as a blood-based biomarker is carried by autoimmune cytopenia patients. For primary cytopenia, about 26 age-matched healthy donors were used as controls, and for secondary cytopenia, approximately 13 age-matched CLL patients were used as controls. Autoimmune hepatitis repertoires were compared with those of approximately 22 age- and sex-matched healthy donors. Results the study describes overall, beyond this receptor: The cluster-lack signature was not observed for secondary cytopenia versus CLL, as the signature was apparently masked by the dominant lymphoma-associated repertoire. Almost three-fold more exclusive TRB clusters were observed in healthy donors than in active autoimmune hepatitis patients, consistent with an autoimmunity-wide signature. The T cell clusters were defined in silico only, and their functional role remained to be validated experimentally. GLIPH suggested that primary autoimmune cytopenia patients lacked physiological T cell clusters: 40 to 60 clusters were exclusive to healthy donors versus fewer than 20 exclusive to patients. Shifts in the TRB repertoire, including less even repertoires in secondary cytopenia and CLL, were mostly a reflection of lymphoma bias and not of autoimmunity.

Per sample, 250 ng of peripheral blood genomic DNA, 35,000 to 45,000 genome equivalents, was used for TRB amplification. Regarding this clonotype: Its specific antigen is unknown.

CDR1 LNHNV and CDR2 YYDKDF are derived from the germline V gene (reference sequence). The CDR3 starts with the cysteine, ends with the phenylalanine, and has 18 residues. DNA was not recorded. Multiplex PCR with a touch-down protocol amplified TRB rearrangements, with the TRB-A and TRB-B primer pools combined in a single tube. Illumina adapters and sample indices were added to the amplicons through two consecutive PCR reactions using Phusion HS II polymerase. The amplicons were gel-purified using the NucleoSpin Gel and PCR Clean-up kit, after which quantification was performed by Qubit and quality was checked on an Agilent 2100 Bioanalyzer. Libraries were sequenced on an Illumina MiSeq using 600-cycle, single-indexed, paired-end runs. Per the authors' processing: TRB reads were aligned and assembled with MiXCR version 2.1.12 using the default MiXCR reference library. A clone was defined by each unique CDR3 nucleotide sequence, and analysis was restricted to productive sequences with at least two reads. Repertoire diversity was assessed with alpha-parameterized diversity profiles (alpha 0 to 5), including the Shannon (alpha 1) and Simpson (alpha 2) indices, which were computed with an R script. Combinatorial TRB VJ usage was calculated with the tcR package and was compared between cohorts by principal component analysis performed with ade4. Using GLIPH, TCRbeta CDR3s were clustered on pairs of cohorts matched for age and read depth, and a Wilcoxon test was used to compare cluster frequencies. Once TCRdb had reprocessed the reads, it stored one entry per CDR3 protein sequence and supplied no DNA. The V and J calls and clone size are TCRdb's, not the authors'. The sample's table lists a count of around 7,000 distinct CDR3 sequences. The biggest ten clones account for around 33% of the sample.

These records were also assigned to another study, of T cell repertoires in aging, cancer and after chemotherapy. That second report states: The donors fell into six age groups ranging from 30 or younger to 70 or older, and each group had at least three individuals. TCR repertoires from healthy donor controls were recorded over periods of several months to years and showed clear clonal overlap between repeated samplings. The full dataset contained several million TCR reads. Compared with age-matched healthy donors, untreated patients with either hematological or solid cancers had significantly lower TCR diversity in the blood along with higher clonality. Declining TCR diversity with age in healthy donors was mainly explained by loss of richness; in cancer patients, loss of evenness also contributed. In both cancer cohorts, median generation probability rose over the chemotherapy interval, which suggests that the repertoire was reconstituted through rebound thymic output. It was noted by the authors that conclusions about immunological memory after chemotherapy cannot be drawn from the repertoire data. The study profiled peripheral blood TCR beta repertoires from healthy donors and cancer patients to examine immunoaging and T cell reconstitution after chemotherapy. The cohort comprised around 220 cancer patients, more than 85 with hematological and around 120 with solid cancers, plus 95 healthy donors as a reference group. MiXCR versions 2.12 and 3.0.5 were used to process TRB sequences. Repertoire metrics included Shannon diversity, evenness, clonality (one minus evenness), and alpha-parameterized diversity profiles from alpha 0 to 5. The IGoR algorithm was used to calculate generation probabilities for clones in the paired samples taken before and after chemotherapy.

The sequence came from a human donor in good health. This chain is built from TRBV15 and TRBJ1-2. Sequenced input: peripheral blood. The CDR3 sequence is CATSREYSRIWRNYGYTF.